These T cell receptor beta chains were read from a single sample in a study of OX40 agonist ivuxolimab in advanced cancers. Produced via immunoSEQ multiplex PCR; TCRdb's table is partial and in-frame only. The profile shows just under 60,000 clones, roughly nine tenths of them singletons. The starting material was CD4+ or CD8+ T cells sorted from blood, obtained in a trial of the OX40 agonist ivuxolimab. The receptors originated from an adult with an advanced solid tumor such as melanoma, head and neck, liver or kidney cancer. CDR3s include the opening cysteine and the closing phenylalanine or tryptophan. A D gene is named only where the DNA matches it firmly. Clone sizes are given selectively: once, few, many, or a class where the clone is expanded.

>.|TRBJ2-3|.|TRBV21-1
TGTGCCAGTCCCTCGGGGACTAGCGGCACAGATACGCAGTATTTT
CASPSGTSGTDTQYF
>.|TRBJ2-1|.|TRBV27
TGTGCCAGCAGTTTATCAGGGAGCGCCTACAATGAGCAGTTCTTC
CASSLSGSAYNEQFF
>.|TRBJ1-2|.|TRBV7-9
TGTGCCAGCAGCTTAGGACAGTATGGCTACACCTTC
CASSLGQYGYTF
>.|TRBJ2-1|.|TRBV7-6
TGTGCCAGCAGCTTGGATACCGGGGCGTACAATGAGCAGTTCTTC
CASSLDTGAYNEQFF
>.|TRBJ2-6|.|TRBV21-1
TGTGCCATCCAGGGCACTTTAGGGTCTGGGGCCAACGTCCTGACTTTC
CAIQGTLGSGANVLTF
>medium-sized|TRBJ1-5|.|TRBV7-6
TGTGCCAGCAGCTTAGCGTGGGGTGACAATCAGCCCCAGCATTTT
CASSLAWGDNQPQHF
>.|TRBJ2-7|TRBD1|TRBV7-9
TGTGCCAGCAGCTTGACAGGGGTCCCCTACGAGCAGTACTTC
CASSLTGVPYEQYF
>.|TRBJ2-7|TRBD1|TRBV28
TGTGCCAGCAGTTTAGGCTGGGGGACAGGGGATTCCTACGAGCAGTACTTC
CASSLGWGTGDSYEQYF
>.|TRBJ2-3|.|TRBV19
TGTGCCAGTATTCCGAGCGGGACAGATACGCAGTATTTT
CASIPSGTDTQYF
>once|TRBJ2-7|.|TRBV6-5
TGTGCCAGCAGATCGGACACCTCGAGCTCCTACGAGCAGTACTTC
CASRSDTSSSYEQYF
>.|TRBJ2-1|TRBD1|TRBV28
TGTGCCAGCAGCGCGGGACAGGGTGGATATGAGCAGTTCTTC
CASSAGQGGYEQFF
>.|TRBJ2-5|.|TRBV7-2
TGTGCCAGCAGCTTAGGTTTGGTGGGGTACCAAGAGACCCAGTACTTC
CASSLGLVGYQETQYF
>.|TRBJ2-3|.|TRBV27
TGTGCCAGCAGGACACGGAATCACACAGATACGCAGTATTTT
CASRTRNHTDTQYF
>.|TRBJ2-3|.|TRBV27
TGTGCCAGCAGCGCGCTGGCGGGCAGCACAGATACGCAGTATTTT
CASSALAGSTDTQYF
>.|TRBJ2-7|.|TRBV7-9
TGTGCCAGCAGTCCCACGGAGACCTCCTACGAGCAGTACTTC
CASSPTETSYEQYF
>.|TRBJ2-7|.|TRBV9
TGTGCCAGCAGCGCGAGACCAGGGGCCTACGAGCAGTACTTC
CASSARPGAYEQYF
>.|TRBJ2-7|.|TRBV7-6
TGTGCCAGCAGCTTACCCGGGGGATTCCACTACGAGCAGTACTTC
CASSLPGGFHYEQYF
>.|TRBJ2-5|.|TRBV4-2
TGTGCCAGCAGCCAAGACGGCGGAATGTACCAAGAGACCCAGTACTTC
CASSQDGGMYQETQYF